The 3 T cell receptor beta chains presented below share a single source sample, sequenced in a study of blood T cells in healthy people across ages. A second PCR of about 7 to 12 cycles used a sample-barcoded 5' primer and a J-beta primer mix. One entry per CDR3 protein, called by TCRdb with MiXCR from the 5' RACE reads. The table lists approximately 1.5 million distinct CDR3 sequences, about 31% of them singletons. The material sequenced was blood. The receptor set was obtained from a woman aged 25 to 39 in good health.

In its sample, this clonotype was seen a few times. The chain carries TRBV9 and TRBJ2-7; the D gene could be TRBD1 or TRBD2 (5 bases each). The CDR3 totals 15 residues. Trimming took off 2 bases at V and 0 bases at J, with 12 bases between the two ends. Germline V gives CDR1 SGDLS, CDR2 YYNGEE. Here the CDR3 reads CASSVTGASSYEQYF. The CDR3 DNA sequence: TGTGCCAGCAGCGTTACCGGGGCGAGCTCCTACGAGCAGTACTTC. Full variable domain (rest looked up from reference TRBV9 and TRBJ2-7): DSGVTQTPKHLITATGQRVTLRCSPRSGDLSVYWYQQSLDQGLQFLIQYYNGEERAKGNILERFSAQQFPDLHSELNLSSLELGDSALYFCASSVTGASSYEQYFGPGTRLTVT.

The genes are TRBV5-1 and TRBJ2-1; TRBD2 matches 7 bases. Per the germline V gene, CDR1 is SGHRS and CDR2 is YFSETQ. CDR3 size: 17 residues. The V and J ends lost 2 bases and 3 bases, in that order; junction bases with no gene match: 11. For the CDR3, the DNA is TGCGCCAGCAGCTTTCCTTTGGTTGGCGGGGGCTACAATGAGCAGTTCTTC. Translation: CASSFPLVGGGYNEQFF.

This clonotype was counted a few times. The V call is TRBV7-9, the J call TRBJ2-3; D unclear. V was clipped by 4 bases and J by 0 bases, with 11 bases between them. Germline V gives CDR1 SEHNR, CDR2 FQNEAQ (reference sequence). The CDR3 extends over 15 amino acids. For the CDR3, the DNA is TGTGCCAGCAGCTCACCCTCACCAAGCACAGATACGCAGTATTTT. Protein product: CASSSPSPSTDTQYF.